One sample yielded the 10 T cell receptor beta chains listed below, sequenced in a study of shared clonotypes between healthy human individuals. The assay was immunoSEQ multiplex PCR, and TCRdb's table has in-frame clones only and misses some. The table has approximately 1.5 million clones, approximately 98.5% seen once. The sample comprised naive CD4+ T cells sorted from blood. Sample subset: CD45RA+ positively selected. These TCRs come from a man between 25 and 39 years old in good health.

This chain joins TRBV7-2 and TRBJ2-3; possible D gene TRBD2, 6 bases. CDR3 length: 16 residues. Trimming cost V 4 bases and J 2 bases, with 16 bases left between them. The germline CDR1 and CDR2 sequences are SGHTA and FQGNSA. The CDR3 sequence is CASSSRRAGITDTQYF. CDR3 bases: TGTGCCAGCAGCTCGCGGAGGGCCGGTATCACAGATACGCAGTATTTT.

The V and J genes are TRBV28 and TRBJ2-6; 7 bases fit TRBD1. The CDR3 spans 20 residues. From germline, CDR1 is MDHEN and CDR2 SYDVKM. The V gene end was trimmed by 1 base and the J gene end by 0 bases; junction bases not matched to a gene: 12. Written as DNA, the CDR3 is TGTGCCAGCAGTTTATTATTTTTTGGGGACAGTACCTCTGGGGCCAACGTCCTGACTTTC. Amino acid sequence: CASSLLFFGDSTSGANVLTF.

The genes are TRBV10-1 and TRBJ2-3, with 13 bases aligning to TRBD2. This CDR3 contains 18 residues. Unmatched junction bases numbered 7, after V lost 1 base and J lost 3 bases. Per germline, CDR1 WNHNN and CDR2 SYGVQD (reference sequence). The CDR3 bases are TGCGCCAGCAGTGAGTTCCCGGGACTAGCGGGACGAACAGATACGCAGTATTTT. This translates into CASSEFPGLAGRTDTQYF.

The V gene is TRBV18, the J gene TRBJ2-7; possible D gene TRBD2, 5 bases. The CDR3 covers 16 residues. Trimming removed 1 base at V and 1 base at J, with 14 bases between. Germline CDR1 is KGHSH and CDR2 is LQKENI. The CDR3 spells CASSPLWGRTSYEQYF. The DNA for the CDR3 is TGTGCCAGCTCACCACTCTGGGGAAGGACTTCCTACGAGCAGTACTTC.

The chain has TRBV27 and TRBJ2-3, with TRBD2 identical over 8 bases. This CDR3 region has 14 residues. Germline V gene lookup returns CDR1 MNHEY and CDR2 SMNVEV (reference sequence). After removal of 4 bases from V and 5 bases from J, the junction contained 5 bases not matched to a gene. CDR3 in DNA: TGTGCCAGCAGTTCCCGACTAGCGAAAGATACGCAGTATTTT. This sequence encodes CASSSRLAKDTQYF.

The rearrangement uses TRBV5-1 and TRBJ1-1, with TRBD1 as a possible D gene (5 bases). CDR3 length: 15 residues. Germline V gives CDR1 SGHRS, CDR2 YFSETQ. V was pared by 4 bases and J by 0 bases, with 13 bases between. The CDR3 nucleotides are TGCGCCAGCAGCCCATACCAGGGCATGAACACTGAAGCTTTCTTT. Encoded protein: CASSPYQGMNTEAFF.

About this clone: Within the sample, other DNA sequences also encode this same CDR3. The rearrangement uses TRBV18 and TRBJ2-5; D gene ambiguous. Trimming shortened V by 0 bases and J by 5 bases, and 7 bases separated the two germline ends. The germline CDR1 and CDR2 sequences are KGHSH and LQKENI. The CDR3 extends over 13 amino acids. The DNA for the CDR3 is TGTGCCAGCTCACCACCCAGTTTTGAGACCCAGTACTTC. Translated: CASSPPSFETQYF.

The J gene is TRBJ2-6, the V gene TRBV21-1; the table's D call, TRBD1, was not checked against the DNA. TRBV21-1 is noted as a pseudogene. This CDR3 region has 19 residues. In DNA form, the CDR3 reads TGTGCCAGCAGCAACCACAGGGGGTCAAAAGCTCTTGAGGGCAACGTCCTGACTTTC. Its protein is CASSNHRGSKALEGNVLTF.

V gene TRBV6-1 combines with J gene TRBJ1-4; D gene ambiguous. V was shortened by 7 bases and J by 6 bases, with 18 bases between the two germline ends. Per germline, CDR1 MNHNS and CDR2 SASEGT. The CDR3 runs to 15 residues. The CDR3 nucleotides read TGTGCCAGCAATAGGGCCCCGATGAGGGATGAAAAACTGTTTTTT. Translating it yields CASNRAPMRDEKLFF.

The chain employs TRBV18 and TRBJ1-5; unclear D gene. In germline, CDR1 is KGHSH, CDR2 LQKENI. This CDR3 has 16 amino acids. V lost 2 bases to trimming and J lost 5 bases, with 16 bases between them. The CDR3, as DNA: TGTGCCAGCTCACCAAGTACGAGAGGGTCGCATCAGCCCCAGCATTTT. It yields the protein CASSPSTRGSHQPQHF.